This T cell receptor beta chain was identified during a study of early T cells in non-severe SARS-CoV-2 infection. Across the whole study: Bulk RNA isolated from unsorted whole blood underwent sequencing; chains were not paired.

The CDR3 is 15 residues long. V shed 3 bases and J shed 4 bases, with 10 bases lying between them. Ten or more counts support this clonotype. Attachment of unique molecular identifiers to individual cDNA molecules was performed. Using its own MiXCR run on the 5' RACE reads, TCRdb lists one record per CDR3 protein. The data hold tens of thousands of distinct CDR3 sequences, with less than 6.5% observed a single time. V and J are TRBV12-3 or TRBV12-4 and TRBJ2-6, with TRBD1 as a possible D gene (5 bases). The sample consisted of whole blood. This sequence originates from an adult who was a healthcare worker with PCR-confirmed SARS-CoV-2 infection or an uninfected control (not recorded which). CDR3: CASSLAGSGANVLTF. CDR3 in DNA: TGTGCCAGCAGTTTGGCAGGGTCAGGGGCCAACGTCCTGACTTTC.